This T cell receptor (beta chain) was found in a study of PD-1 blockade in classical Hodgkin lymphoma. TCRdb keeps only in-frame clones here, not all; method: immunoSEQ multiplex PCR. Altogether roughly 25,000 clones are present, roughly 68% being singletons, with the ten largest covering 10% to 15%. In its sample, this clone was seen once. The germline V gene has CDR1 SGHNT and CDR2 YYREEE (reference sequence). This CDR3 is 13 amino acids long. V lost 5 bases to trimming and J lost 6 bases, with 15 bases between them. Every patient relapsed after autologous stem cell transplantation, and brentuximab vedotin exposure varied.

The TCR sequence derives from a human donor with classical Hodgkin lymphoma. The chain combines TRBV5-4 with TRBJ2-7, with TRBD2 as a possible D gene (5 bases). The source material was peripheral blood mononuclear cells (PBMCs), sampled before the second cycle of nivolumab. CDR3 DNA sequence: TGTGCCAGCAGGCCGGGAAACAACGTCGAGCAGTACTTC. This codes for CASRPGNNVEQYF. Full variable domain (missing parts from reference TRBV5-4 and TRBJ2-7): ETGVTQSPTHLIKTRGQQVTLRCSSQSGHNTVSWYQQALGQGPQFIFQYYREEENGRGNFPPRFSGLQFPNYSSELNVNALELDDSALYLCASRPGNNVEQYFGPGTRLTVT.